The clone carrying this TCR beta chain was found a few times. What it binds is not known. Sequencing was performed with immunoSEQ multiplex PCR; in TCRdb, only in-frame clones are kept and a portion is missing. The repertoire holds tens of thousands of clones, around nine tenths seen once, with roughly 3% in the top ten. The source of the sample is a study of PD-1 blockade in classical Hodgkin lymphoma. Findings and caveats of the study: CD4+ TCR diversity climbed significantly by C4D1, unlike CD8+ TCR diversity. Complete responders possessed baseline diversity comparable to newly diagnosed patients. Baseline TCR diversity was reportedly lower in newly diagnosed patients than in healthy donors. It was reported as lower still in relapsed/refractory patients.

Time point noted: cycle 4 day 1 (C4D1), after six to seven weeks of nivolumab. No patient escaped relapse after autologous stem cell transplantation, and brentuximab vedotin exposure varied. Best outcomes ranged across complete response, partial response and progressive disease. With 6 bases removed from V and 3 bases from J, the gap between germline ends came to 15 bases. CDR1 and CDR2 from the germline V gene are ENHRY and SYGVKD. CDR3 length equals 15 residues. The chain combines TRBV10-3 with TRBJ1-5; D might be TRBD1 (6 bases). Sequences were derived from peripheral blood mononuclear cells (PBMCs), sampled before the fourth cycle of nivolumab. This clonotype was sampled from a human donor with classical Hodgkin lymphoma. The CDR3 loop is CAIRRGFEPNQPQHF. CDR3 DNA: TGTGCCATCAGAAGGGGGTTCGAGCCCAATCAGCCCCAGCATTTT.